This T cell receptor beta chain is from a study of blood T cell repertoires in COVID-19. On the study more broadly: Sources were T cells, B-cell-depleted T cells, or PBMCs; the material itself was cDNA or gDNA.

Authors' methods: Amplified reference gene primers provided the basis for estimating nucleated cell counts. The table came from immunoSEQ multiplex PCR; TCRdb's copy has only in-frame clones and leaves some out. V and J calls and clone size come straight from that table; D and trimming were deduced from the DNA. The table shows 200,000 to 250,000 clones, with approximately 82% occurring only once. V dropped 3 bases and J dropped 3; count of bases not matched to a gene: 9. The CDR3 is 17 amino acids. Germline CDR1 and CDR2: MDHEN and SYDVKM. This clonotype was sampled from a man aged 45 to 65 with active or convalescent COVID-19. Sequencing input: peripheral blood. J is TRBJ1-5 and V is TRBV28, with TRBD1 identical over 9 bases. The chain's CDR3 is CASSFMGTGKTNQPQHF. The CDR3 DNA reads as TGTGCCAGCAGTTTCATGGGGACAGGGAAAACCAATCAGCCCCAGCATTTT. The complete variable domain, with remaining parts taken from reference TRBV28 and TRBJ1-5, reads DVKVTQSSRYLVKRTGEKVFLECVQDMDHENMFWYRQDPGLGLRLIYFSYDVKMKEKGDIPEGYSVSREKKERFSLILESASTNQTSMYLCASSFMGTGKTNQPQHFGDGTRLSIL.